A single sample is the source of the 8 T cell receptor beta chains below, sequenced in a study of CD8 T cells in ankylosing spondylitis. TCRdb re-derived calls from the 5' RACE reads in MiXCR, one entry per CDR3 protein. The table lists almost 30,000 distinct CDR3 sequences, about 5.3% of them singletons, with 1.8% in the top ten. The material sequenced was blood, either unsorted or a sorted T cell fraction (not recorded which). Receptors were obtained from a female donor with ankylosing spondylitis or in good health (not recorded which).

This clonotype was observed many times. The V gene is TRBV9, the J gene TRBJ1-6, with unresolved D. This CDR3 has 17 amino acids. Trimming cost V 3 bases and J 5 bases, with 18 bases left between them. The germline V gene has CDR1 SGDLS and CDR2 YYNGEE. CDR3 sequence reads: CASSAQDGKTHNSPLHF. The CDR3 DNA is TGTGCCAGCAGCGCCCAAGACGGTAAAACTCATAATTCACCCCTCCACTTT.

This clonotype was seen repeatedly, ten times or more. The CDR3 nucleotides are TGTGCCAGCAGCGACGGGAGGGCCTCAATGAACACTGAAGCTTTCTTT. This encodes CASSDGRASMNTEAFF. The chain is built from TRBV9 and TRBJ1-1; D unclear. The CDR3 has 16 residues. Per germline, CDR1 SGDLS and CDR2 YYNGEE. V was cut by 3 bases and J by 0 bases, with 15 bases left in between.

This clonotype appeared many times. The chain couples TRBV9 to TRBJ2-5; TRBD2 agrees at 13 bases. Germline V CDR1 and CDR2: SGDLS, YYNGEE. The V and J ends lost 4 bases and 4 bases, in that order; junction bases with no gene match: 7. This CDR3 has 16 residues. CDR3 bases: TGTGCCAGCAGCCCAGGGACTAGCGGGATCGGAGAGACCCAGTACTTC. As protein: CASSPGTSGIGETQYF. The full variable domain, with the rest looked up from reference TRBV9 and TRBJ2-5, is DSGVTQTPKHLITATGQRVTLRCSPRSGDLSVYWYQQSLDQGLQFLIQYYNGEERAKGNILERFSAQQFPDLHSELNLSSLELGDSALYFCASSPGTSGIGETQYFGPGTRLLVL.

About this clonotype itself: A read error may be the cause here, since a much bigger clone is one base away. The chain joins TRBV9 to TRBJ2-3; no clear D gene. This CDR3 spans 14 amino acids. From germline, CDR1 is SGDLS and CDR2 YYNGEE. With 1 base removed from V and 2 bases from J, the gap between germline ends came to 8 bases. CDR3 loop: CASSVCPTTDTQYF. The CDR3 DNA sequence: TGTGCCAGCAGCGTATGTCCAACCACAGATACGCAGTATTTT. Based on the CDR3 plus reference TRBV9 and TRBJ2-3, the full variable domain is DSGVTQTPKHLITATGQRVTLRCSPRSGDLSVYWYQQSLDQGLQFLIQYYNGEERAKGNILERFSAQQFPDLHSELNLSSLELGDSALYFCASSVCPTTDTQYFGPGTRLTVL.

By its share, this clonotype is medium-sized. This chain uses TRBV9 with TRBJ1-1, with 7 bases that match TRBD1. Germline values: CDR1 SGDLS, CDR2 YYNGEE. The V and J ends lost 0 bases and 3 bases, in that order; junction bases with no gene match: 8. There are 16 residues in the CDR3. The CDR3 loop reads CASSVGDRVIDTEAFF. Here the CDR3 DNA reads TGTGCCAGCAGCGTAGGAGACAGGGTAATCGACACTGAAGCTTTCTTT. The entire variable domain, with the rest obtained from reference TRBV9 and TRBJ1-1, is as follows: DSGVTQTPKHLITATGQRVTLRCSPRSGDLSVYWYQQSLDQGLQFLIQYYNGEERAKGNILERFSAQQFPDLHSELNLSSLELGDSALYFCASSVGDRVIDTEAFFGQGTRLTVV.

This clonotype came up many times. This chain joins TRBV9 and TRBJ2-3, with 11 positions matching TRBD2. V gave up 4 bases and J gave up 6 bases; unmatched junction bases: 10. The CDR3 loop spans 16 amino acids. CDR1 is SGDLS and CDR2 is YYNGEE in the germline V gene. This CDR3 reads CASSPRFSGGADTQYF. As DNA, the CDR3 is TGTGCCAGCAGCCCACGATTTAGCGGGGGGGCGGATACGCAGTATTTT.

Only a few counts were recorded for this clonotype. The J gene is TRBJ2-3, the V gene TRBV9; 8 positions agree with TRBD2. CDR3 length: 17 residues. V shed 2 bases and J 2 bases; nucleotides not matched to a gene: 10. Germline V gives CDR1 SGDLS, CDR2 YYNGEE. Here the CDR3 DNA reads TGTGCCAGCAGCGTCGGGATTGCCGGGGGGGCCACAGATACGCAGTATTTT. Its protein product is CASSVGIAGGATDTQYF.

This chain links TRBV9 with TRBJ2-2, with TRBD2 as a possible D gene (6 bases). V was cut by 1 base and J by 4 bases, with 11 bases left in between. The V gene's germline CDR1 is SGDLS and CDR2 YYNGEE. The CDR3 covers 15 residues. The CDR3 sequence: CASSVNVAVTGELFF. CDR3 bases: TGTGCCAGCAGCGTAAACGTAGCGGTCACCGGGGAGCTGTTTTTT.